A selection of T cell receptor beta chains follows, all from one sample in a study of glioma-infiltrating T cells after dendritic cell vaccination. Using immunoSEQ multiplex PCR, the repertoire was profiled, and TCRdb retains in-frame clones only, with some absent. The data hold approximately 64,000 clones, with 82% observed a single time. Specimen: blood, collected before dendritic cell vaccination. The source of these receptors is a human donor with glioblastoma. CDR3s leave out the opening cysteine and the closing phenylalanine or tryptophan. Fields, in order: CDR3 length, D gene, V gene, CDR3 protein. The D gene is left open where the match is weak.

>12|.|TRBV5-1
ASSLGGREETQY
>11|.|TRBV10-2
ASTWGWEAEAF
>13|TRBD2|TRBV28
ASSQVAGLARELF
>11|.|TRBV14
ASSQDGTWGYT
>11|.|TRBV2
ASKESPGVAQY
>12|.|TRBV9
ASSPLRSRGELF
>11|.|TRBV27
ASGRTATYEQY
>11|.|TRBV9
ASSVDIPDTQY
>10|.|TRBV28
ASSFGNYGYT
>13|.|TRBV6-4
ASSEPGLGTGELF
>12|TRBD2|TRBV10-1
ASSKRGGTGELF
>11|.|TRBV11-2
ASSFGNTGEQY
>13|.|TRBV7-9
ASSSRPGSYNEQF
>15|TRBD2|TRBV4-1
ASSQAQGLVRYYEQY
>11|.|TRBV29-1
SVEGPAIYEQF
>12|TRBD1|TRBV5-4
ASSFGTVSYTQY
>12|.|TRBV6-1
ASSALRGGETQY
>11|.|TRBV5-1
ASSLQRGYEQF
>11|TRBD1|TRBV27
ASSLSRDRKLF
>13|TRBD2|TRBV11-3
ASSLGGVAGETQY
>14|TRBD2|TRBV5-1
ASSLVGGGAAGELF
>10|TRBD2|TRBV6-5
ASTSGGNEQF
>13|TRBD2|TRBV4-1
ASSPSSGGALEQY
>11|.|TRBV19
ASSRQVNTEAF
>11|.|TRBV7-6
ASSPTHTGGYT
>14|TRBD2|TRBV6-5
ASSYRRTSGGAGQF
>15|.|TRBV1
TSRLRTSGDYQETQY
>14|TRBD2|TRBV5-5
ASSLTSGAGYNEQF
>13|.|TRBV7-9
ASSLDLTAGETQY
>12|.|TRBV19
ASSIGTNSYGYT
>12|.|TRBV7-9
ASSPKLRANTIY
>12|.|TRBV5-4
ASSSGLLTDTQY
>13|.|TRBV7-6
ASSLKGGPGNTIY
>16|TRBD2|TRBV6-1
ASSEIQRLAFSTDTQY
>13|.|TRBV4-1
ASSQDPRQNEKLF
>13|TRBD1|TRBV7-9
ASSPRTGENTEAF
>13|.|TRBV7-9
ATKRAGHNTGELF
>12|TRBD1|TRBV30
ACLRGRGQSPLH